Listed below are T cell receptor beta chains from one sample, sequenced in a study of CD4 T cells in relation to SARS-CoV-2 and coronaviruses. These receptors are not linked to any known antigen. Assay: immunoSEQ multiplex PCR; the TCRdb copy retains only in-frame clones and omits some. This table holds 30,000 to 45,000 clones, over 60% found once. Sample: memory CD4+ T cells from PBMCs, cultured in vitro. These receptor sequences come from an adult with COVID-19. The CDR3 runs from the conserved cysteine through the conserved F or W. A D gene is named only where the DNA matches it firmly. Some rows have no size entry. The others give once, few or many, or a class for an expanded clone.

V: TRBV7-2
size: .
D: TRBD2
length: 15
J: TRBJ2-1
DNA: TGTGCCAGCAGCACCTGGACTAGCGGGAGCAATGAGCAGTTCTTC
CDR3: CASSTWTSGSNEQFF

V: TRBV6-6
size: .
D: .
length: 13
J: TRBJ1-5
DNA: TGTGCCAGCAGTTCAGGGGCAAATCAGCCCCAGCATTTT
CDR3: CASSSGANQPQHF

V: TRBV24-1
size: .
D: .
length: 15
J: TRBJ1-6
DNA: TGTGCCACCAGTGACCCTCGGACGGCAAATTCACCCCTCCACTTT
CDR3: CATSDPRTANSPLHF

V: TRBV2
size: .
D: TRBD2
length: 14
J: TRBJ2-3
DNA: TGTGCCATCCCTAGCGGGACCGGCACAGATACGCAGTATTTT
CDR3: CAIPSGTGTDTQYF

V: TRBV28
size: .
D: .
length: 14
J: TRBJ1-5
DNA: TGTGCCGCCAAGACCGTCTTGGGGAATCAGCCCCAGCATTTT
CDR3: CAAKTVLGNQPQHF

V: TRBV28
size: .
D: .
length: 17
J: TRBJ2-6
DNA: TGTGCCAGCAGTTTCAGGACAGACACCCTGGGGGCCAACGTCCTGACTTTC
CDR3: CASSFRTDTLGANVLTF

V: TRBV7-9
size: .
D: .
length: 13
J: TRBJ2-1
DNA: TGTGCCAGCAGCTTAGTTGTTATGGGGCTGCAGTTCTTC
CDR3: CASSLVVMGLQFF

V: TRBV5-1
size: .
D: TRBD1
length: 17
J: TRBJ2-2
DNA: TGCGCCAGCAGCGGATGGGGACAGGGGCTTAACACCGGGGAGCTGTTTTTT
CDR3: CASSGWGQGLNTGELFF

V: TRBV7-2
size: .
D: .
length: 14
J: TRBJ2-7
DNA: TGTGCCAGCAGCTTAGTTCCCTCGCCCTACGAGCAGTACTTC
CDR3: CASSLVPSPYEQYF

V: TRBV5-1
size: once
D: TRBD1
length: 15
J: TRBJ2-5
DNA: TGCGCCAGCAGCCAGCTAGGACAGGGTCAAGAGACCCAGTACTTC
CDR3: CASSQLGQGQETQYF

V: TRBV2
size: .
D: .
length: 18
J: TRBJ2-1
DNA: TGTGCCAGCAGTGAAAAAACCTTGGTGACACCCAGATACAATGAGCAGTTCTTC
CDR3: CASSEKTLVTPRYNEQFF

V: TRBV10-3
size: .
D: .
length: 16
J: TRBJ2-1
DNA: TGTGCCATCAGTGCTATAGCGGCTAGCTCCTACAATGAGCAGTTCTTC
CDR3: CAISAIAASSYNEQFF

V: TRBV7-2
size: .
D: TRBD2
length: 16
J: TRBJ2-3
DNA: TGTGCCAGCAGCTTCAGACTAGCGGGAGGTTCAGATACGCAGTATTTT
CDR3: CASSFRLAGGSDTQYF

V: TRBV19
size: .
D: .
length: 12
J: TRBJ2-2
DNA: TGTGCCAGTAGTATCGGACCCGGGGAGCTGTTTTTT
CDR3: CASSIGPGELFF

V: TRBV7-2
size: .
D: .
length: 12
J: TRBJ2-5
DNA: TGTGCCAGCCGGGGTTTACTAGAGACCCAGTACTTC
CDR3: CASRGLLETQYF

V: TRBV4-2
size: few
D: .
length: 17
J: TRBJ1-6
DNA: TGTGCCAGCAGCCAAGAGGTATCCGGGCAGGGCTACTCACCCCTCCACTTT
CDR3: CASSQEVSGQGYSPLHF

V: TRBV4-1
size: .
D: .
length: 15
J: TRBJ1-5
DNA: TGCGCCAGCAGCCAAGGGGTGTTTGACGGTGAGCCCCAGCATTTT
CDR3: CASSQGVFDGEPQHF

V: TRBV5-8
size: once
D: .
length: 11
J: TRBJ2-3
DNA: TGTGCCAGCAGCTCAGAGGATACGCAGTATTTT
CDR3: CASSSEDTQYF

V: TRBV7-2
size: few
D: TRBD2
length: 15
J: TRBJ2-3
DNA: TGTGCCAGCAGCACAGCTAGCGGGCGGACAGATACGCAGTATTTT
CDR3: CASSTASGRTDTQYF

V: TRBV27
size: .
D: TRBD2
length: 16
J: TRBJ2-3
DNA: TGTGCCAGCACTTCCCTAGCGGGAGATCGGACAGATACGCAGTATTTT
CDR3: CASTSLAGDRTDTQYF

V: TRBV7-9
size: few
D: .
length: 15
J: TRBJ2-3
DNA: TGTGCCAGCAGCCTCACAACTAGTGGCACAGATACGCAGTATTTT
CDR3: CASSLTTSGTDTQYF

V: TRBV27
size: few
D: TRBD2
length: 16
J: TRBJ2-1
DNA: TGTGCCAGCAGTTTTGTGGGTAGCGGGACCTACAATGAGCAGTTCTTC
CDR3: CASSFVGSGTYNEQFF

V: TRBV11-2
size: .
D: .
length: 15
J: TRBJ2-3
DNA: TGTGCCAGCAGCTTATTTGGCGGGAGCACAGATACGCAGTATTTT
CDR3: CASSLFGGSTDTQYF

V: TRBV28
size: .
D: .
length: 13
J: TRBJ2-7
DNA: TGTGCCAGCAGTTTATTAAGCCCCTACGAGCAGTACTTC
CDR3: CASSLLSPYEQYF

V: TRBV11-2
size: .
D: .
length: 14
J: TRBJ2-2
DNA: TGTGCCAGCAGTTTGGATCTACCTGGCGGGGAGCTGTTTTTT
CDR3: CASSLDLPGGELFF

V: TRBV15
size: .
D: .
length: 14
J: TRBJ2-2
DNA: TGTGCCACCAGCAGAGTCTTCGGCCCCGGGGAGCTGTTTTTT
CDR3: CATSRVFGPGELFF

V: TRBV29-1
size: few
D: TRBD1
length: 13
J: TRBJ1-5
DNA: TGCAGCGTGGCCTCCGACAGGGATCAGCCCCAGCATTTT
CDR3: CSVASDRDQPQHF

V: TRBV9
size: .
D: .
length: 17
J: TRBJ2-4
DNA: TGTGCCAGCAGCGCCCCACAGGGGGGGCTAGCCAAAAACATTCAGTACTTC
CDR3: CASSAPQGGLAKNIQYF

V: TRBV5-4
size: .
D: .
length: 15
J: TRBJ2-5
DNA: TGTGCCAGCAGCCCTCGTTTGTGGGACCAAGAGACCCAGTACTTC
CDR3: CASSPRLWDQETQYF

V: TRBV18
size: few
D: .
length: 13
J: TRBJ1-4
DNA: TGTGCCAGCTCACCAACAGGACGGCAAAAACTGTTTTTT
CDR3: CASSPTGRQKLFF

V: TRBV3-1/TRBV3-2
size: .
D: .
length: 16
J: TRBJ2-7
DNA: TGTGCCAGCAGCCAAGGGGCCCCGGGTACCCTCGGGGAGCAGTACTTC
CDR3: CASSQGAPGTLGEQYF

V: TRBV28
size: .
D: .
length: 13
J: TRBJ2-5
DNA: TGTGCCAGCAGCCACAGGGACCAAGAGACCCAGTACTTC
CDR3: CASSHRDQETQYF

V: TRBV6-2/TRBV6-3
size: .
D: .
length: 14
J: TRBJ1-1
DNA: TGTGCCAGCAGTTACTTCCAGGGGTACACTGAAGCTTTCTTT
CDR3: CASSYFQGYTEAFF

V: TRBV2
size: few
D: .
length: 13
J: TRBJ2-5
DNA: TGTGCCAGCAGTGAAAGTCAGCAAGAGACCCAGTACTTC
CDR3: CASSESQQETQYF

V: TRBV7-9
size: .
D: .
length: 15
J: TRBJ1-4
DNA: TGTGCCAGCAGCTGGGGGAGACAGGCCATGGGAAAACTGTTTTTT
CDR3: CASSWGRQAMGKLFF

V: TRBV4-1
size: .
D: .
length: 15
J: TRBJ2-7
DNA: TGCGCCAGCAGCCAAGATCTCGGACACCCCTACGAGCAGTACTTC
CDR3: CASSQDLGHPYEQYF

V: TRBV5-1
size: .
D: TRBD1
length: 11
J: TRBJ2-7
DNA: TGCGCCAGCAGACAGGGGGACGAGCAGTACTTC
CDR3: CASRQGDEQYF

V: TRBV2
size: few
D: .
length: 13
J: TRBJ1-1
DNA: TGTGCCAACGCAGTAGATTTGAACACTGAAGCTTTCTTT
CDR3: CANAVDLNTEAFF

V: TRBV5-4
size: .
D: .
length: 14
J: TRBJ1-1
DNA: TGTGCCAGCAGAACCGGGGGAAGGAACACTGAAGCTTTCTTT
CDR3: CASRTGGRNTEAFF

V: TRBV5-1
size: .
D: TRBD2
length: 17
J: TRBJ2-5
DNA: TGCGCCAGCAGTAGTGGAATTGCACTAGCGGTACAAGAGACCCAGTACTTC
CDR3: CASSSGIALAVQETQYF

V: TRBV28
size: .
D: TRBD2
length: 16
J: TRBJ2-7
DNA: TGTGCCAGCAGTTTCGATCGACTACGCGGGAGGTACGAGCAGTACTTC
CDR3: CASSFDRLRGRYEQYF

V: TRBV5-6
size: .
D: .
length: 16
J: TRBJ2-1
DNA: TGTGCCAGCAGCCTGAACAGGGATAGCTCCTACAATGAGCAGTTCTTC
CDR3: CASSLNRDSSYNEQFF

V: TRBV5-8
size: .
D: TRBD1
length: 15
J: TRBJ1-5
DNA: TGTGCCAGCAGCTTGGAGGGGGCGAGCAATCAGCCCCAGCATTTT
CDR3: CASSLEGASNQPQHF

V: TRBV7-2
size: .
D: .
length: 12
J: TRBJ2-3
DNA: TGTGCCAGCAGCCCGCCCACAGATACGCAGTATTTT
CDR3: CASSPPTDTQYF

V: TRBV10-1
size: few
D: .
length: 12
J: TRBJ1-6
DNA: TGCGCCAGCAGTGGGCCGCATTCACCCCTCCACTTT
CDR3: CASSGPHSPLHF

V: TRBV14
size: .
D: .
length: 17
J: TRBJ2-1
DNA: TGTGCCAGCAGCCAATCTTTGACGTATTACTCCTACAATGAGCAGTTCTTC
CDR3: CASSQSLTYYSYNEQFF

V: TRBV27
size: .
D: .
length: 17
J: TRBJ2-7
DNA: TGTGCCAGCTCTAGGCCGGAAAGGGCCTTAATTTCCTACGAGCAGTACTTC
CDR3: CASSRPERALISYEQYF